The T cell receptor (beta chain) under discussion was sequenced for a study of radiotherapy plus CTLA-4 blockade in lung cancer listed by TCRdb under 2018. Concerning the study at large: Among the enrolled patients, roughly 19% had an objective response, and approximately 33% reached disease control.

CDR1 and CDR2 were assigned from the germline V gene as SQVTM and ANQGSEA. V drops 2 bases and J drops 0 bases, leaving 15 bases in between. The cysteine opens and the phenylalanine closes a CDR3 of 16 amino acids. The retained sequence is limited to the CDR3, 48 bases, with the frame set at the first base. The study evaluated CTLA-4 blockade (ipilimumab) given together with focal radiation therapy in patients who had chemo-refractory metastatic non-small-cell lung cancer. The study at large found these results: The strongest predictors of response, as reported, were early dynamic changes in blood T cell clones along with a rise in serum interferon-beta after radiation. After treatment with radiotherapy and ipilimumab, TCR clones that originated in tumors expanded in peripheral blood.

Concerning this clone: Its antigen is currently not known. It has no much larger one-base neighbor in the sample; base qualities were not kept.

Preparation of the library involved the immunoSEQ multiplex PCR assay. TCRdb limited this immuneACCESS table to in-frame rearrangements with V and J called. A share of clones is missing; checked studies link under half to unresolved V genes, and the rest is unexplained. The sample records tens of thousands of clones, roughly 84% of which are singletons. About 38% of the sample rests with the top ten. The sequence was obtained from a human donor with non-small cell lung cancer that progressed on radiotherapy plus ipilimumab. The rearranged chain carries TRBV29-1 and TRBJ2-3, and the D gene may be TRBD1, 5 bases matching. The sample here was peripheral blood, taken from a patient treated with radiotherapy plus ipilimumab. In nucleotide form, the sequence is TGCAGCGTTGAACTGAGGACAAGATCTAGCACAGATACGCAGTATTTT. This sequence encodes CSVELRTRSSTDTQYF.